The 27 T cell receptor beta chains given below trace back to one sample, sequenced in a study of T cell responses to AZD1222 COVID-19 vaccine. Data came from immunoSEQ multiplex PCR; TCRdb stores just in-frame clones and leaves some out. The sample has approximately 140,000 clones; 90% to 95% are singletons. Here the sequenced sample was peripheral blood, taken on day 0 of AZD1222 vaccination. The receptors stem from an adult in good health.

V is TRBV5-6 and J is TRBJ1-6; D might be TRBD1 (6 bases). Trimming shortened V by 0 bases and J by 7 bases, and 11 bases separated the two germline ends. The CDR3 runs to 15 residues. Germline lookup yields CDR1 SGHDT and CDR2 YYEEEE. The CDR3 DNA reads TGTGCCAGCAGCTTGGAGGGGGTGCCCAATTCACCCCTCCACTTT. This encodes CASSLEGVPNSPLHF.

The chain links TRBV3-1 (or the pseudogene TRBV3-2) to TRBJ2-7; 8 nucleotides match TRBD2. CDR1 and CDR2 (germline): LGHDT, YNNKEL (reference sequence). This CDR3 is built from 16 residues. V lost 4 bases and J lost 4; bases outside the gene matches: 12. The CDR3: CASSRLSGSPGYEQYF. For the CDR3, the DNA is TGTGCCAGCAGCCGGTTAAGCGGGAGCCCAGGATACGAGCAGTACTTC.

The gene calls are TRBV6-5 and TRBJ2-2; unclear D gene. Looked up from germline, CDR1 is MNHEY and CDR2 is SVGAGI. The CDR3 runs to 12 residues. V lost 7 bases and J 1 base, leaving 4 bases between the germline ends. CDR3 protein: CASIGNTGELFF. CDR3 coding DNA: TGTGCCAGCATTGGGAACACCGGGGAGCTGTTTTTT.

This chain connects TRBV4-1 to TRBJ1-3, with 7 bases aligning to TRBD1. Trimming at V came to 4 bases and at J to 2 bases, leaving 8 bases not matched to a gene. The CDR3 runs 16 residues. Per germline, CDR1 MGHRA and CDR2 YSYEKL. CDR3 sequence reads: CASSLGQVGAGNTIYF. In DNA, the CDR3 is TGCGCCAGCAGCCTAGGACAGGTGGGGGCTGGAAACACCATATATTTT.

The CDR3 region has the DNA TGTGCCAGCAGTGAAGTTCAGGGATCGGATGGCTACACCTTC. Amino acid sequence: CASSEVQGSDGYTF. This chain links TRBV2 with TRBJ1-2, with TRBD1 as a possible D gene (5 bases). The length of the CDR3 is 14 residues. Per germline, CDR1 SNHLY and CDR2 FYNNEI. Trimming left V 1 base short and J 6 bases short, with 12 bases between.

The chain is built from TRBV10-2 and TRBJ2-3; 7 bases match TRBD2. The V and J ends lost 3 bases and 2 bases, in that order; junction bases with no gene match: 11. CDR3 length: 17 residues. In germline, CDR1 is WSHSY, CDR2 SAAADI. Here the CDR3 DNA reads TGCGCCAGCAGTGACCCCCGTGGAGCGGGGAACACAGATACGCAGTATTTT. Its protein is CASSDPRGAGNTDTQYF.

The rearrangement uses TRBV12-3 or TRBV12-4 and TRBJ2-7; 8 positions match TRBD1. With V trimmed by 6 bases and J by 3 bases, 4 bases remained unmatched. The CDR3 length is 13 residues. CDR3 protein: CASRSGTGYEQYF. The CDR3 DNA sequence: TGTGCCAGCAGATCCGGGACAGGCTACGAGCAGTACTTC.

The chain recombines TRBV4-1 with TRBJ2-1, with D possibly being TRBD2 (5 bases). Germline assignment: CDR1 MGHRA and CDR2 YSYEKL. V was pared by 3 bases and J by 7 bases, with 16 bases between. This CDR3 contains 15 residues. CDR3 region: CASSHPGLSGNEQFF. In DNA form, the CDR3 reads TGCGCCAGCAGCCACCCCGGGCTATCGGGGAATGAGCAGTTCTTC.

The chain recombines TRBV19 with TRBJ1-5; 7 bases line up with TRBD1. In germline, CDR1 is LNHDA, CDR2 SQIVND (reference sequence). The CDR3 runs 16 residues. V was clipped by 3 bases and J by 0 bases; unmatched bases: 5. CDR3 DNA sequence: TGTGCCAGTAGTATCAGGGACAGAAATAGCAATCAGCCCCAGCATTTT. Translating gives CASSIRDRNSNQPQHF.

In its sample, this clone was seen a few times. The chain links TRBV2 to TRBJ2-2; D call uncertain. V was pared by 4 bases and J by 3 bases, with 6 bases between. The CDR3 contains 13 residues. Germline-derived CDR1 and CDR2 are SNHLY and FYNNEI. CDR3 loop: CASSVIDTGELFF. CDR3 sequence (DNA): TGTGCCAGCAGTGTAATAGACACCGGGGAGCTGTTTTTT.

This clone turned up a few times. This chain connects TRBV29-1 to TRBJ1-2; no definite D call. This CDR3 contains 12 residues. Germline CDR1 is SQVTM and CDR2 is ANQGSEA. The ends were cut back, 4 bases at V and 4 bases at J, with 10 bases in the middle. The CDR3 is CSVVPRIYGYTF. The CDR3, as DNA: TGCAGCGTTGTACCTCGGATCTATGGCTACACCTTC.

V is TRBV7-2 and J is TRBJ2-5; weak D call: TRBD2 (7 bases). Germline V gene sequence: CDR1 SGHTA, CDR2 FQGNSA. This CDR3 region has 15 residues. V lost 1 base and J 1 base, leaving 10 bases between the germline ends. CDR3 nucleotides: TGTGCCAGCAGCTTAGGGCGGGGGCCCCAAGAGACCCAGTACTTC. Its translation: CASSLGRGPQETQYF.

The chain has TRBV2 and TRBJ1-4; TRBD1 matches at 12 bases. V shed 6 bases, J shed 7 bases, and the junction held 6 bases outside the gene matches. This CDR3 is built from 15 residues. Germline V gives CDR1 SNHLY, CDR2 FYNNEI. The chain's CDR3 is CASRGQGAGGEKLFF. Written as DNA, the CDR3 is TGTGCCAGCAGGGGACAGGGGGCAGGAGGTGAAAAACTGTTTTTT.

The chain carries TRBV4-3 and TRBJ1-2; possible D gene TRBD1, 6 bases. The germline gives CDR1 LGHNA, CDR2 YSLEER. V gave up 3 bases and J gave up 6 bases, with 20 bases separating them. The CDR3 is 16 amino acids. CDR3 in amino acids: CASSQDSSARGDGYTF. CDR3 sequence (DNA): TGCGCCAGCAGCCAGGATTCCTCGGCCAGGGGCGATGGCTACACCTTC.

This chain connects TRBV11-2 to TRBJ1-5; no firm D call. Trimming took 6 bases from V and 7 from J, leaving 10 bases between them. Germline CDR1 is SGHAT and CDR2 is FQNNGV. The CDR3 contains 12 residues. The CDR3 nucleotides read TGTGCCAGCAGTCGGGAAACGCAGCCCCAGCATTTT. Encoded protein: CASSRETQPQHF.

The rearrangement links TRBV7-8 to TRBJ2-3; perhaps D is TRBD1 or TRBD2 (5 bases each). Germline CDR1 SGHVS, CDR2 FQNEAQ. V lost 5 bases, J lost 1 base, and 10 bases lay in between. The CDR3 extends over 14 amino acids. The CDR3 loop reads CASSPGARTDTQYF. The CDR3 DNA is TGTGCCAGCAGCCCCGGGGCTCGCACAGATACGCAGTATTTT.

The chain recombines TRBV5-5 with TRBJ1-1, with 8 bases aligning to TRBD1. This CDR3 comprises 16 residues. The junction had 7 bases not matched to a gene; V was cut back by 2 bases and J by 1 base. The germline V gene has CDR1 SGHKS and CDR2 YYEKEE (reference sequence). CDR3 residues: CASSFLQGAANTEAFF. The CDR3 DNA follows: TGTGCCAGCAGCTTCCTCCAGGGGGCGGCGAACACTGAAGCTTTCTTT.

The chain links TRBV19 to TRBJ2-1; 7 nucleotides align to TRBD2. This CDR3 contains 17 residues. J lost 1 base, V lost 5 bases, and 11 bases had no gene match. Germline V gives CDR1 LNHDA, CDR2 SQIVND (reference sequence). This chain's CDR3 is CASSPIRLALSYNEQFF. The CDR3 nucleotides are TGTGCCAGTAGTCCCATTCGACTAGCACTTTCCTACAATGAGCAGTTCTTC.

The V gene is TRBV6-5, the J gene TRBJ1-1, with D perhaps TRBD1 (5 bases). The V end lost 8 bases, the J end lost 4 bases, and 20 bases lay between the germline ends. The CDR3 has 15 amino acids. Germline CDR1 and CDR2: MNHEY and SVGAGI. This chain's CDR3 is CASRRGRTIITEAFF. The CDR3 nucleotides are TGTGCCAGCCGAAGGGGCAGGACGATAATCACTGAAGCTTTCTTT.

This chain links TRBV4-1 with TRBJ1-5; D is possibly TRBD1 (6 bases). The CDR3 runs 14 residues. CDR1 and CDR2 (germline): MGHRA, YSYEKL. Trimming stripped 4 bases from V and 3 bases from J, with 10 bases between. In nucleotides, the CDR3 is TGCGCCAGCAGCCTTGACAGGTCCAATCAGCCCCAGCATTTT. The encoded protein is CASSLDRSNQPQHF.

CDR3 DNA sequence: TGTGCCAGCAGCCGGACAGGAGCCGGCAATGAGCAGTTCTTC. Encoded protein: CASSRTGAGNEQFF. The gene calls are TRBV7-2 and TRBJ2-1, with 7 positions matching TRBD1. The CDR3 loop spans 14 amino acids. Trimming cost V 5 bases and J 6 bases; bases outside gene matches: 7. In germline, CDR1 is SGHTA, CDR2 FQGNSA.

The J gene is TRBJ2-3, the V gene TRBV12-3 or TRBV12-4; no reliable D call. Trimming removed 7 bases at V and 6 bases at J, with 14 bases between. The CDR3 is made up of 13 amino acids. CDR3 in DNA: TGTGCCAGCACCGACAACCGGAAGGATACGCAGTATTTT. Its protein product is CASTDNRKDTQYF.

The gene calls are TRBV6-5 and TRBJ1-1; D not resolved. The CDR3 runs 14 residues. Germline V gene data show CDR1 as MNHEY and CDR2 as SVGAGI. Trimming cost V 7 bases and J 0 bases, with 12 bases left between them. CDR3 protein: CASKAGPMNTEAFF. CDR3 sequence (DNA): TGTGCCAGCAAGGCAGGCCCCATGAACACTGAAGCTTTCTTT.

The V and J genes are TRBV5-7 and TRBJ1-4; tentatively, D is TRBD1 (5 bases). TRBV5-7 is placed among ORFs of uncertain function. Trimming cost V 5 bases and J 3 bases, with 5 bases left between them. This CDR3 contains 12 residues. The CDR3 spells CASRGANEKLFF. In nucleotides, the CDR3 is TGTGCCAGCAGAGGGGCTAATGAAAAACTGTTTTTT.

This clone was recorded only once. V gene TRBV30 combines with J gene TRBJ1-2, with TRBD1 matching over 9 bases. The ends lost 8 bases at V and 8 bases at J; junction bases unmatched: 3. Germline values: CDR1 GTSNPN, CDR2 SVGIG (reference sequence). CDR3 length equals 10 residues. The CDR3 DNA reads as TGTGCCGGGACAGGGTCAGGCTACACCTTC. Residues: CAGTGSGYTF.

This clone was counted a single time. This CDR3 is CASSPRDSPNTEAFF. CDR3 coding DNA: TGTGCCAGCAGTCCCCGGGACAGCCCGAACACTGAAGCTTTCTTT. The chain uses TRBV6-4 and TRBJ1-1; 7 bases align to TRBD1. Losses at the gene ends were 5 bases for V and 1 base for J; bases not matched to a gene: 7. The CDR3 totals 15 residues. Germline loops: CDR1 MRHNA, CDR2 SNTAGT.

The chain has TRBV2 and TRBJ1-5; TRBD1 aligns across 8 bases. The V segment lost 8 bases and the J segment 4 bases; nucleotides outside the gene matches: 1. The CDR3 is 12 amino acids. Germline V gene lookup returns CDR1 SNHLY and CDR2 FYNNEI. The DNA of the CDR3 is TGTGCCAGCCAGGGGGCTAATCAGCCCCAGCATTTT. Protein product: CASQGANQPQHF.